The sequence of this TCR beta chain was determined in a study of T cells after yellow fever vaccination. TCRdb called the 5' RACE reads again in MiXCR, with one record for every CDR3 protein. The sample has 280,000 or so distinct CDR3 sequences, roughly 8.7% seen once. Germline CDR1 LGHNA, CDR2 YNFKEQ. This CDR3 has 15 amino acids. Trimming took 4 bases from V and 7 from J, leaving 17 bases between them. The TCR comes from a man aged 18-30 years who received the YFV17D yellow fever vaccine. This chain uses TRBV4-2 with TRBJ2-1; D is tentatively TRBD1 or TRBD2 (6 bases each). The source was CD4+ T cells sorted from PBMCs, collected 5 days after the yellow fever booster vaccination. For the CDR3, the DNA is TGTGCCAGCAGCCTAGGGGGGAGAGGAGGAAATGAGCAGTTCTTC. Its translation: CASSLGGRGGNEQFF.